The 26 T cell receptor beta chains in this list originate from one sample, sequenced in a study of CD8 T cells in ankylosing spondylitis. TCRdb redid the calling of the 5' RACE reads with MiXCR, one entry per CDR3 protein. Here the sample spans hundreds of thousands of distinct CDR3 sequences, approximately 20% being singletons. Material for sequencing was blood, either unsorted or a sorted T cell fraction (not recorded which). Receptors originate from a male donor with ankylosing spondylitis or in good health (not recorded which).

Only a few counts were recorded for this clonotype. CDR3 bases: TGCGCCAGCAGCCAACCATTAGCGGGACCGAACACCGGGGAGCTGTTTTTT. It codes for CASSQPLAGPNTGELFF. The chain combines TRBV4-1 with TRBJ2-2; 8 bases align to TRBD2. J was trimmed by 0 bases and V by 2 bases; bases with no gene match: 5. The CDR3 covers 17 residues. Germline loops: CDR1 MGHRA, CDR2 YSYEKL.

The chain recombines TRBV12-3 or TRBV12-4 with TRBJ1-1; 9 nucleotides line up with TRBD1. The CDR3 has 16 residues. J gave up 5 bases and V 4 bases, and 11 bases lay outside the gene matches. CDR3 residues: CASSSAWTGVGTEAFF. The CDR3 nucleotides read TGTGCCAGCAGTTCCGCCTGGACAGGGGTGGGAACTGAAGCTTTCTTT.

This clonotype was seen a few times. The chain recombines TRBV12-3 or TRBV12-4 with TRBJ2-7; D possibly corresponds to TRBD2 (6 bases). V was cut by 3 bases and J by 7 bases, with 13 bases left in between. CDR3 length equals 13 residues. The chain's CDR3 is CASSLLRAGEQYF. In nucleotides, the CDR3 is TGTGCCAGCAGTTTGCTGAGGGCGGGGGAGCAGTACTTC.

This clonotype showed up just a few times. One end of the junction is discordant with germline, which a read error may explain. The chain links TRBV6-1 to TRBJ1-5, with a possible D match to TRBD1 (5 bases). The length of the CDR3 is 14 residues. The germline CDR1 and CDR2 sequences are MNHNS and SASEGT. This chain's CDR3 is CASSLGARNQPQHF. The CDR3 nucleotides are TGCGCTTCGTCCCTCGGGGCAAGGAATCAGCCCCAGCATTTT.

The sample holds a few counts of this clonotype. The gene calls are TRBV12-3 or TRBV12-4 and TRBJ2-3; possible D gene TRBD2, 6 bases. V shed 8 bases and J shed 2 bases, with 14 bases lying between them. The CDR3 contains 14 residues. The CDR3 DNA reads as TGTGCCAGCGAGGGCCGGAGGGTCACAGATACGCAGTATTTT. This codes for CASEGRRVTDTQYF.

The chain links TRBV6-5 to TRBJ2-7; a possible D gene is TRBD1 (6 bases). This CDR3 contains 12 residues. Trimming left V 5 bases short and J 6 bases short, with 11 bases between. Germline V gene sequence: CDR1 MNHEY, CDR2 SVGAGI. The CDR3 reads CASSTQGTEQYF. For the CDR3, the DNA is TGTGCCAGCAGTACTCAGGGGACCGAGCAGTACTTC.

The gene calls are TRBV7-6 and TRBJ2-7; 7 bases line up with TRBD2. The trim removed 5 bases at V and 1 base at J, leaving 8 bases unmatched. The CDR3 spans 15 residues. Germline values: CDR1 SGHVS, CDR2 FNYEAQ. CDR3 amino acids: CASSPPAGMSYEQYF. DNA for the CDR3: TGTGCCAGCAGCCCCCCAGCGGGGATGTCCTACGAGCAGTACTTC.

The gene calls are TRBV4-2 and TRBJ2-1; D perhaps matches TRBD1 (6 bases). The CDR3 has 13 residues. CDR1 LGHNA and CDR2 YNFKEQ come from the germline V gene. The V end lost 0 bases, the J end lost 10 bases, and 10 bases lay between the germline ends. Here the CDR3 reads CASSQEKRGEQFF. The CDR3 DNA is TGTGCCAGCAGCCAAGAAAAAAGGGGGGAGCAGTTCTTC.

The rearrangement joins TRBV5-1 to TRBJ1-2; 9 bases align to TRBD1. The junction had 7 bases not matched to a gene; V was cut back by 3 bases and J by 7 bases. Germline loops: CDR1 SGHRS, CDR2 YFSETQ. This CDR3 comprises 14 residues. The CDR3 DNA is TGCGCCAGCAGCTCGGGACAGGGAAGTGGTGGCTACACCTTC. Amino acid sequence: CASSSGQGSGGYTF.

V is TRBV4-1 and J is TRBJ2-6; D might be TRBD1 or TRBD2, each matching 6 bases. The V gene's germline CDR1 is MGHRA and CDR2 YSYEKL. The CDR3 runs 17 residues. V gave up 3 bases and J gave up 4 bases, with 16 bases separating them. Here the CDR3 DNA reads TGCGCCAGCAGCCACGGAAGAGGGGGGTACGGGGCCAACGTCCTGACTTTC. Translating gives CASSHGRGGYGANVLTF.

This rearrangement joins TRBV6-4 to TRBJ2-2; TRBD1 or TRBD2 may be the D gene (5 bases each). The CDR3 runs to 14 residues. Germline V CDR1 and CDR2: MRHNA, SNTAGT. V was pared by 6 bases and J by 8 bases, with 16 bases between. Here the CDR3 reads CASRRDPPSGELFF. In DNA, the CDR3 is TGTGCCAGCAGGAGGGACCCTCCCTCGGGGGAGCTGTTTTTT.

This clonotype has only a few counts. V and J are TRBV5-6 and TRBJ2-5, with D perhaps TRBD2 (5 bases). The CDR3 totals 14 residues. From germline, CDR1 is SGHDT and CDR2 YYEEEE. The ends were cut back, 0 bases at V and 0 bases at J, with 6 bases in the middle. The CDR3 loop reads CASSLGADQETQYF. In DNA form, the CDR3 reads TGTGCCAGCAGCTTGGGAGCGGACCAAGAGACCCAGTACTTC.

The V call is TRBV4-1, the J call TRBJ1-1; D unresolved. Germline CDR1 reads MGHRA; CDR2 reads YSYEKL. The CDR3 has 15 residues. Trimming took off 4 bases at V and 3 bases at J, with 15 bases between the two ends. The CDR3 coding sequence is TGCGCCAGCAGCCTCCGAGGAAGAGTGGACACTGAAGCTTTCTTT. Translation: CASSLRGRVDTEAFF.

J is TRBJ2-7 and V is TRBV27; D remains unclear. The CDR3 covers 11 residues. With 3 bases removed from V and 6 bases from J, the gap between germline ends came to 6 bases. The germline V gene has CDR1 MNHEY and CDR2 SMNVEV (reference sequence). The DNA for the CDR3 is TGTGCCAGCAGTTTTGGTCCCGAGCAGTACTTC. Its translation is CASSFGPEQYF.

The chain couples TRBV12-3 or TRBV12-4 to TRBJ2-5, with unresolved D. V shed 1 base and J shed 0 bases, with 6 bases lying between them. The length of the CDR3 is 14 residues. CDR3 protein: CASSLVFYQETQYF. CDR3 in DNA: TGTGCCAGCAGTTTAGTTTTTTACCAAGAGACCCAGTACTTC.

This clonotype was counted many times. The chain joins TRBV11-2 to TRBJ2-2; a weak D match, TRBD2 (6 bases). The germline gives CDR1 SGHAT, CDR2 FQNNGV. There are 15 residues in the CDR3. Trimming stripped 2 bases from V and 1 base from J, with 8 bases between. CDR3 sequence: CASSLFGGNTGELFF. Here the CDR3 DNA reads TGTGCCAGCAGCTTATTCGGGGGGAACACCGGGGAGCTGTTTTTT.

V is TRBV20-1 and J is TRBJ2-7; 7 nucleotides agree with TRBD2. J was trimmed by 0 bases and V by 5 bases; bases with no gene match: 4. CDR1 is DFQATT and CDR2 is SNEGSKA in the germline V gene (reference sequence). The length of the CDR3 is 13 residues. The CDR3 DNA sequence: TGCAGTGCTCCCAGCGGGGTCTCCTACGAGCAGTACTTC. Its protein product is CSAPSGVSYEQYF.

V usage is TRBV5-6 and J usage is TRBJ2-7, with 9 bases fitting TRBD2. Looked up from germline, CDR1 is SGHDT and CDR2 is YYEEEE. This CDR3 contains 15 residues. V lost 1 base, J lost 5 bases, and 7 bases stayed unmatched. The CDR3 DNA follows: TGTGCCAGCAGCTTGAGGCGGGGGGGAACCCACGAGCAGTACTTC. It specifies CASSLRRGGTHEQYF.

This sequence joins TRBV7-9 and TRBJ2-1, with no clear D. Trimming removed 4 bases at V and 4 bases at J, with 17 bases between. From germline, CDR1 is SEHNR and CDR2 FQNEAQ (reference sequence). This CDR3 has 16 residues. The CDR3 sequence is CASSYQGPAPYNEQFF. In DNA, the CDR3 is TGTGCCAGCAGCTACCAAGGGCCAGCACCATACAATGAGCAGTTCTTC.

The J gene is TRBJ2-7, the V gene TRBV6-1; 7 positions match TRBD1. The germline gives CDR1 MNHNS, CDR2 SASEGT. J was trimmed by 3 bases and V by 6 bases; bases with no gene match: 8. The CDR3 is 14 amino acids. CDR3 sequence (DNA): TGTGCCAGCAGACCGGGACAGAGAGACTACGAGCAGTACTTC. Protein product: CASRPGQRDYEQYF.

The chain is built from TRBV12-3 or TRBV12-4 and TRBJ1-1; D gene ambiguous. Between the trimmed V and J ends, which lost 3 bases and 2 bases, there was a span of 16 bases. The CDR3 is made up of 16 amino acids. The CDR3 loop reads CASSFSPNLLNTEAFF. The CDR3 nucleotides read TGTGCCAGCAGTTTCTCTCCTAACCTTCTAAACACTGAAGCTTTCTTT.

This clonotype was picked up a small number of times. The genes are TRBV29-1 and TRBJ2-2; no clear D. V lost 4 bases, J lost 2 bases, and 8 bases lay in between. The length of the CDR3 is 13 residues. Germline values: CDR1 SQVTM, CDR2 ANQGSEA. Here the CDR3 reads CSVVQINTGELFF. The CDR3, as DNA: TGCAGCGTTGTACAGATAAACACCGGGGAGCTGTTTTTT.

In its sample, this clonotype was seen a few times. The chain has TRBV27 and TRBJ1-1; D uncertain. V dropped 3 bases and J dropped 0 bases, with 14 bases sitting between them. Germline V gene lookup returns CDR1 MNHEY and CDR2 SMNVEV (reference sequence). This CDR3 has 16 amino acids. In DNA, the CDR3 is TGTGCCAGCAGTTTCCACAGCACCTTGGTGAACACTGAAGCTTTCTTT. It is translated as CASSFHSTLVNTEAFF.

V usage is TRBV29-1 and J usage is TRBJ2-7; D gene unclear. The CDR3 sequence is 13 residues long. Germline CDR1 is SQVTM and CDR2 is ANQGSEA. V lost 4 bases and J lost 1, with 11 bases in between. The CDR3 spells CSVGRALSYEQYF. The CDR3, as DNA: TGCAGCGTTGGGCGTGCCTTATCCTACGAGCAGTACTTC.

This clonotype was detected many times. This chain's CDR3 is CATSDLSAGRKFF. CDR3 bases: TGTGCCACCAGTGATTTGAGTGCCGGACGCAAGTTCTTC. V gene TRBV24-1 combines with J gene TRBJ2-1, with D uncertain. The V and J ends lost 0 bases and 14 bases respectively, with 13 bases between them. This CDR3 has 13 residues. Germline values: CDR1 KGHDR, CDR2 SFDVKD.

The table lists this clonotype with a few counts. The V gene is TRBV7-8, the J gene TRBJ2-3; the match to TRBD2 covers 11 bases. Germline V gene data show CDR1 as SGHVS and CDR2 as FQNEAQ. The CDR3 has 18 residues. The junction had 10 bases not matched to a gene; V was cut back by 3 bases and J by 2 bases. The CDR3 reads CASSFVRTSGSYTDTQYF. In DNA, the CDR3 is TGTGCCAGCAGCTTCGTGAGGACTAGCGGGTCGTACACAGATACGCAGTATTTT.